This is a list of T cell receptor beta chains from one sample in a study of graft-versus-host responses after intestinal transplantation. Repertoires were generated with immunoSEQ multiplex PCR, while TCRdb's copy carries only in-frame clones and drops some. This sample has about 77,000 clones, with 92% found just once. The starting material was PBMCs, obtained 98 days after intestinal transplantation. The source is a human patient who received an intestinal transplant, so some T cells may come from the graft donor. The CDR3 runs from the conserved cysteine through the conserved F or W. A D gene is named only where the DNA matches it firmly. Clone size, where shown, is once, few, many, or a class for clones that have expanded.

length	V	J	D	size	CDR3	DNA
13	TRBV30	TRBJ2-7	TRBD2	NA	CAFLAGGSHEQYF	TGTGCCTTCTTAGCGGGAGGGTCCCACGAGCAGTACTTC
18	TRBV4-1	TRBJ1-3	TRBD1	NA	CASSQTRIQGAKGNTIYF	TGCGCCAGCAGCCAAACTCGTATACAGGGGGCGAAAGGAAACACCATATATTTT
12	TRBV6-1	TRBJ2-7	NA	once	CASNWDRYEQYF	TGTGCCAGCAATTGGGACCGCTACGAGCAGTACTTC
13	TRBV5-4	TRBJ2-5	NA	NA	CASSGDPGETQYF	TGTGCCAGCAGCGGGGACCCAGGAGAGACCCAGTACTTC
14	TRBV29-1	TRBJ2-3	NA	NA	CSVVRRWFTDTQYF	TGCAGCGTCGTAAGGAGGTGGTTCACAGATACGCAGTATTTT
15	TRBV4-2	TRBJ2-5	NA	NA	CASSQATGGEETQYF	TGTGCCAGCAGCCAAGCTACGGGGGGCGAAGAGACCCAGTACTTC
16	TRBV2	TRBJ2-1	TRBD1	NA	CASSEQVRGQGREQFF	TGTGCCAGCAGTGAACAGGTTCGGGGACAGGGAAGAGAGCAGTTCTTC
14	TRBV9	TRBJ2-3	NA	NA	CASSVETGTDTQYF	TGTGCCAGCAGCGTAGAAACGGGCACAGATACGCAGTATTTT
13	TRBV6-4	TRBJ2-1	NA	NA	CASSDRLDLPQFF	TGTGCCAGCAGTGACCGCCTTGACTTACCGCAGTTCTTC
15	TRBV19	TRBJ2-1	TRBD2	NA	CASSPGLVPYNEQFF	TGTGCCAGTAGTCCGGGACTAGTCCCTTACAATGAGCAGTTCTTC
16	TRBV5-1	TRBJ2-5	TRBD1	NA	CASSTGTGGHQETQYF	TGCGCCAGCAGCACTGGGACAGGGGGCCACCAAGAGACCCAGTACTTC
15	TRBV2	TRBJ1-1	NA	NA	CASSELRQSPYEAFF	TGTGCCAGCAGTGAACTAAGACAGAGCCCGTATGAAGCTTTCTTT
15	TRBV7-2	TRBJ1-2	TRBD1	NA	CASSRATGGSAGYTF	TGTGCCAGCAGCAGGGCCACAGGGGGCTCTGCTGGCTACACCTTC
14	TRBV6-5	TRBJ2-1	NA	NA	CASSYQGTGYEQFF	TGTGCCAGCAGTTACCAGGGGACTGGGTATGAGCAGTTCTTC
16	TRBV7-3	TRBJ2-2	TRBD2	NA	CASSLTGTSNTGELFF	TGTGCCAGCAGCTTAACGGGGACTAGCAACACCGGGGAGCTGTTTTTT
12	TRBV30	TRBJ1-1	TRBD1	NA	CAWGPRQGSAFF	TGTGCCTGGGGGCCACGACAGGGATCAGCTTTCTTT
13	TRBV7-6	TRBJ2-5	NA	NA	CASSSNGLETQYF	TGTGCCAGCAGCTCAAACGGGCTAGAGACCCAGTACTTC
11	TRBV14	TRBJ2-3	NA	NA	CASSQADTQYF	TGTGCCAGCAGCCAAGCAGATACGCAGTATTTT
14	TRBV30	TRBJ2-6	TRBD1	NA	CAWTGGSGANVLTF	TGTGCCTGGACAGGGGGCAGTGGGGCCAACGTCCTGACTTTC
14	TRBV6-1	TRBJ2-7	NA	NA	CASSPRGALSGQYF	TGTGCCAGCAGTCCCAGGGGGGCCCTGTCAGGGCAGTACTTC
15	TRBV19	TRBJ1-1	NA	NA	CASSKGSRDTHEAFF	TGTGCCAGTAGTAAGGGGTCAAGGGATACACATGAAGCTTTCTTT
18	TRBV14	TRBJ1-3	NA	NA	CASSHIACAICSGNTIYF	TGTGCCAGCAGCCATATAGCGTGTGCCATATGCTCTGGAAACACCATATATTTT
11	TRBV12-2	TRBJ1-2	NA	NA	CANRTDYGYTF	TGTGCAAATAGGACAGATTATGGCTACACCTTC
17	TRBV19	TRBJ1-5	TRBD1	NA	CASSIEILRQGDQPQHF	TGTGCCAGTAGTATAGAAATATTGAGACAGGGGGATCAGCCCCAGCATTTT
18	TRBV15	TRBJ2-7	NA	NA	CATSRDEDRTAHSYEQYF	TGTGCCACCAGCAGGGACGAAGATCGGACAGCGCACTCCTACGAGCAGTACTTC
13	TRBV7-8	TRBJ2-2	NA	NA	CASSLAPTGELFF	TGTGCCAGCAGCCTCGCTCCCACCGGGGAGCTGTTTTTT
14	TRBV5-1	TRBJ2-2	NA	NA	CASSLGANTGELFF	TGCGCCAGCAGCTTGGGGGCAAACACCGGGGAGCTGTTTTTT
15	TRBV2	TRBJ2-1	TRBD1	NA	CASSEDRVAYNEQFF	TGTGCCAGCAGCGAGGACAGGGTTGCCTACAATGAGCAGTTCTTC
14	TRBV7-9	TRBJ2-5	TRBD2	NA	CASLGAGVWETQYF	TGTGCCAGCCTAGGGGCGGGAGTCTGGGAGACCCAGTACTTC